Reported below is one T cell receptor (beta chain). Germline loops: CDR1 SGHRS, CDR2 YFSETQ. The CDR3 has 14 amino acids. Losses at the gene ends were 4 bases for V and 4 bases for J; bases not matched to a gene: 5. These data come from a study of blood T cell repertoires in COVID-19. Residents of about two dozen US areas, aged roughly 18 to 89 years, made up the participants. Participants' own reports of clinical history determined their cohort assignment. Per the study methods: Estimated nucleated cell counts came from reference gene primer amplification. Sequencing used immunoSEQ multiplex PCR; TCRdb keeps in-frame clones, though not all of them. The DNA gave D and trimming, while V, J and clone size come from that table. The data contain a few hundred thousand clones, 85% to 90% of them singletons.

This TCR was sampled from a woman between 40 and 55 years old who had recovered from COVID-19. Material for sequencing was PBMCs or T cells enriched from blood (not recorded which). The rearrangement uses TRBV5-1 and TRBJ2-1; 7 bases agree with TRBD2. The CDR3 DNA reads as TGCGCCAGCAGCCCGGTGGGGGGGTACAATGAGCAGTTCTTC. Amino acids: CASSPVGGYNEQFF.